The clone carrying this T cell receptor beta chain was seen repeatedly, ten times or more. These data come from a study of human T cells and chemical hapten exposure. TCRdb processed the RACE reads anew with MiXCR; each CDR3 protein has one entry. The data show under 450,000 distinct CDR3 sequences, about 6% seen once. Time point: patch test 2, 6 weeks after DPC sensitization. Sample treatment: therapeutic diphenylcyclopropenone sensitization with weekly scalp DPC. With 6 bases clipped from V and 4 bases from J, the junction kept 2 bases outside the gene matches. CDR1 is DFQATT, CDR2 SNEGSKA, per germline (reference sequence). This CDR3 has 12 amino acids.

This receptor was taken from a woman between 18 and 29 years old with alopecia areata. Some clones in this sample may be carry-over from other donors' samples. J is TRBJ1-1 and V is TRBV20-1; TRBD1 matches 10 bases. Source: whole blood, taken in connection with sensitization to the hapten diphenylcyclopropenone (DPC). CDR3 region: CSARDRGTEAFF. CDR3 coding DNA: TGCAGTGCGCGGGACAGGGGCACTGAAGCTTTCTTT.